This T cell receptor beta chain was observed in a study of T cells in Graves' hyperthyroidism and ophthalmopathy. Study-level points and caveats: Ophthalmopathy, as predicted by the model, came a median around 6 months after the prediction. In simple terms, a model built on 13 V-J features told ophthalmopathy apart from stable hyperthyroidism. Within blood appeared most thyroid clonotypes that had expanded above 0.001.

This clonotype showed up many times. The target antigen is unknown. RNA transcripts gave rise to amplified TCR beta CDR3 regions. A first-round RT-PCR of the TCR CDR3 used the HTBI primer set. Via MiXCR, TCRdb re-called the multiplex PCR reads, giving one row per CDR3 protein. The sample yields 350,000 to 450,000 distinct CDR3 sequences, about a sixth seen once. In making diagnoses, clinical symptoms, serum thyroxine and TRAb, thyroid ultrasound and orbital computed tomography were all used. CDR1 is SGHAT and CDR2 is FQNNGV in the germline V gene. The CDR3 has 15 amino acids. The germline V and J ends were trimmed by 5 bases and 0 bases, with 11 bases remaining between them.

This clonotype was obtained from a woman younger than 45 with Graves' hyperthyroidism that later progressed to Graves' ophthalmopathy. The sequenced material came from blood. The rearrangement joins TRBV11-2 to TRBJ2-1; TRBD1 is a possible D gene (5 bases). The CDR3 bases are TGTGCCAGCAGCGTCGACAGTAGCTCCTACAATGAGCAGTTCTTC. Its protein product is CASSVDSSSYNEQFF.